This TCR beta chain appears in the sequencing data of a study of T cells in Graves' hyperthyroidism and ophthalmopathy (dated by TCRdb to between 2019 and 2020). Background on the whole study: Peripheral blood was sampled at the time of initial diagnosis, prior to any treatment. To identify distinguishing TCR V-J signatures, a discovery cohort of 90 to 100 patients was used, comprising some 43 with Graves' ophthalmopathy and some 57 with stable Graves' hyperthyroidism. Whether ophthalmopathy could be predicted prospectively was tested in an independent validation cohort made up of roughly 19 hyperthyroidism patients plus 17 patients who later progressed to ophthalmopathy. The 100 discovery patients were randomly divided into training and test sets at a 7:3 ratio. In addition, the study compared T-cell repertoires in thyroid tissue and in blood from roughly six Graves' hyperthyroidism patients. After sampling, hyperthyroidism patients received methimazole starting at 30 mg daily, and ophthalmopathy patients received high-dose intravenous methylprednisolone. The paper describes TCR Vbeta CDR3 sequencing of around 130 peripheral blood samples, made up of about 41 ophthalmopathy patients, more than 70 hyperthyroidism patients and 17 progressor patients.

As concerns this clonotype: The target of this receptor is not known. Base qualities are not provided; no much larger clone lies one nucleotide away.

As encoded in the germline V gene, CDR1 is MNHNS while CDR2 is SASEGT. From the cysteine up to the phenylalanine, the CDR3 has a length of 15 residues. Only CDR3 DNA is held: 45 bases, read in frame from base 1. The junction shows trimming of 5 bases on V and 1 base on J, plus 13 bases between the germline ends. Amplification of TCR beta CDR3 regions was carried out from RNA transcripts. The TCR CDR3 was subjected to a first round of RT-PCR using the HTBI primer set and the Qiagen OneStep RT-PCR kit. Libraries were constructed in a second round of multiplex PCR, after which size selection and purification were carried out. Libraries were sequenced paired-end with 100 bp reads on an Illumina HiSeq2000. The authors' analysis ran thus. SOAPnuke was used to process the raw data, with reads discarded if the reads contained adapters or uncalled bases, had a mean Phred below 15, or lacked an exact constant-primer or identifier match. COPE v1.2.5 was used to merge high-quality paired reads, and clonotypes were defined as unique nucleotide sequences. MiTCR v1.1 was used to align the clonotypes against IMGT TRBV, TRBD and TRBJ reference segments. Only V-J combinations with frequency above 0.0001, covering 98% to 99.2% of repertoires, were analysed. A TCS score was defined as the ratio between F50 (clonal expansion) and ExV (chaos), using BLOSUM62-based TCRdist between CDR3 peptides within each V-J. Welch's t-statistics and random forest reduced fewer than 550 V-J features to some 14, which were used in a naive Bayes classifier (R e1071). TCRdb cleaned the public reads at Q25 with fastp, built clones with MiXCR and kept in-frame beta chains. Rows are unified per CDR3 protein, each entry keeping the most common DNA and genes. The V and J calls were determined by TCRdb, not by the authors. Present in this sample are approximately 220,000 distinct CDR3 sequences, roughly 18% of which were seen just once. The ten biggest clones cover around 47% of the sample.

A patient counted as having stable Graves' hyperthyroidism if no progression to ophthalmopathy occurred over 18 months of follow-up. Hyperthyroidism patients were newly diagnosed, with disease duration under 2 months, and aged 18 to 65 years. The study excluded patients with uncontrolled infections, other autoimmune diseases, pregnancy or lactation. Diagnoses relied on clinical symptoms, serum thyroxine and TRAb, thyroid ultrasound and orbital computed tomography. PBMCs were isolated from about 9.1 ml of fresh peripheral blood by Ficoll-Paque density gradient centrifugation. Total RNA was extracted with Trizol reagent, and quality was checked on an Agilent 2100 Bioanalyzer. On the study overall, not on this receptor specifically: No statistical method was used to fix the sample size in advance, and group allocation was not hidden from the investigators. Most expanded thyroid clonotypes (frequency above 0.001) were also detected in blood, a finding suggesting that blood repertoires may reflect thyroid immune responses. In validation, the model predicted progression to ophthalmopathy with roughly 66% sensitivity and around 72% specificity, a median of 6.5 months before onset. A model built on a 13 V-J signature distinguished ophthalmopathy from stable hyperthyroidism, reaching around 87% sensitivity and about 81% specificity in cross-validation and 80%/75% in testing.

The receptor was derived from a middle-aged man with Graves' hyperthyroidism. Material for sequencing was blood. The chain is assembled from TRBV6-1 and TRBJ2-3; the D gene is not confidently resolved. The DNA sequence reads TGTGCCAGCAGTCCGACCCCGGTCGGCACAGATACGCAGTATTTT. This sequence encodes CASSPTPVGTDTQYF.